This TCR beta chain was recovered during a study of vaccination and CD4 T cells after COVID-19. Study-wide points: Of the reactive clones in convalescent patients, a median about 85% showed up only post-vaccination.

As regards this clonotype: The antigen remains undetermined. The junction shows a germline mismatch at one end, possibly a read error.

Specified treatment: roughly nine-day PBMC culture with coronavirus spike peptide pools or control peptides (ViraFEST assay). ViraFEST used peptide pools to expand antigen-specific T cells and subsequently sequenced their TCRs. Once obtained from cultured CD4+ T cells, the DNA was sequenced using the Oncomine TCR Beta short-read assay. TCRdb called the PCR reads again in MiXCR, with one record for every CDR3 protein. Counted here are 14,000 to 15,000 distinct CDR3 sequences, around 46% occurring once; the ten biggest clones make up more than 13%. The CDR3 length is 15 residues. Germline CDR1 is LNHDA and CDR2 is SQIVND (reference sequence).

The V and J genes are TRBV19 and TRBJ2-5, with 14 bases lining up with TRBD2. The receptor comes from a human donor who had recovered from COVID-19. The sequencing sample was made of CD4+ T cells from blood, cultured in vitro. The CDR3 DNA sequence: TGTGCCAGTAGTCGGACTAGCGGGAGGATCGAGACCCAATACTTC. It yields the protein CASSRTSGRIETQYF.